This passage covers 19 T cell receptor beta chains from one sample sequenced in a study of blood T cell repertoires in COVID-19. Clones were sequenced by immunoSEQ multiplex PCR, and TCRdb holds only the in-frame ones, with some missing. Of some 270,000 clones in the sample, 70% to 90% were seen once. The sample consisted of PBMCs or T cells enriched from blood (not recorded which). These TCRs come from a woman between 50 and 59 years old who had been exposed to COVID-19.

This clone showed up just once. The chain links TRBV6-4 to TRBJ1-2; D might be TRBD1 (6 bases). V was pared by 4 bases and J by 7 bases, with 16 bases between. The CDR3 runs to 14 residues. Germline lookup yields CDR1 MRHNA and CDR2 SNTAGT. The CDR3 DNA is TGTGCCAGCAGTGCGGCAACAGGGTTCGGTGGCTACACCTTC. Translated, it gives CASSAATGFGGYTF.

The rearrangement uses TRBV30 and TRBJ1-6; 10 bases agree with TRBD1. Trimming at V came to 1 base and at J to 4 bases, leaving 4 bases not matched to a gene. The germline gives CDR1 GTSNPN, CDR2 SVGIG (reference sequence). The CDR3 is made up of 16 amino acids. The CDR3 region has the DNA TGTGCCTGGAGTGCGACAGGGGGCTCGTATAATTCACCCCTCCACTTT. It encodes CAWSATGGSYNSPLHF.

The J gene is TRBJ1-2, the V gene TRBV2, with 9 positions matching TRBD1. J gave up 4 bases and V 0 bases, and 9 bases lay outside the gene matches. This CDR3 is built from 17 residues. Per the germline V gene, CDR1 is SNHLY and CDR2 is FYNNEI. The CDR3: CASSEARDRDLAYGYTF. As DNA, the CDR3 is TGTGCCAGCAGTGAAGCGAGGGACAGGGACCTCGCCTATGGCTACACCTTC.

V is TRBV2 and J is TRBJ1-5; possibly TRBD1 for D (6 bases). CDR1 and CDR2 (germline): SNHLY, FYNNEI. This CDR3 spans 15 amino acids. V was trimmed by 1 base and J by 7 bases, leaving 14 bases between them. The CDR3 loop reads CASSEVGGLGQPQHF. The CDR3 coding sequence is TGTGCCAGCAGTGAAGTAGGGGGTCTTGGGCAGCCCCAGCATTTT.

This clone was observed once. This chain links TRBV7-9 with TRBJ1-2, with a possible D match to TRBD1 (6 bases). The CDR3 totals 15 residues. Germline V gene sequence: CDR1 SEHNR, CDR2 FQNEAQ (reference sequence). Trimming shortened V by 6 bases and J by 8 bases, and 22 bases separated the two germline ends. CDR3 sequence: CASSLTGTRLLGYTF. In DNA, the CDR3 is TGTGCCAGCAGTCTCACCGGGACAAGATTGTTAGGCTACACCTTC.

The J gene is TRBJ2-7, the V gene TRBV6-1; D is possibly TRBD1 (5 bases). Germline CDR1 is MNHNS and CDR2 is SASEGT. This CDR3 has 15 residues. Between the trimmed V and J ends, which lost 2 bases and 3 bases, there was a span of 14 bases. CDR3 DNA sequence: TGTGCCAGCAGTGAATATAAGTCCCAGGGCTACGAGCAGTACTTC. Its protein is CASSEYKSQGYEQYF.

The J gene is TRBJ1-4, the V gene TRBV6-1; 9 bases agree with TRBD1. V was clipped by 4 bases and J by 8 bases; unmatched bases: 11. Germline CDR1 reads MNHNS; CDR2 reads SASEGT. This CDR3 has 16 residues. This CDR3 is CASSVPWTGVEEKLFF. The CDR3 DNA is TGTGCCAGCAGTGTTCCCTGGACAGGGGTGGAAGAAAAACTGTTTTTT.

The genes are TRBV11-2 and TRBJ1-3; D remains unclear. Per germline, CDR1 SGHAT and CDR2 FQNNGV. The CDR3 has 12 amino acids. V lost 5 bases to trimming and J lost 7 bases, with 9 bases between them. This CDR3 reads CASSRGLNTIYF. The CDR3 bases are TGTGCCAGCAGCCGAGGACTCAACACCATATATTTT.

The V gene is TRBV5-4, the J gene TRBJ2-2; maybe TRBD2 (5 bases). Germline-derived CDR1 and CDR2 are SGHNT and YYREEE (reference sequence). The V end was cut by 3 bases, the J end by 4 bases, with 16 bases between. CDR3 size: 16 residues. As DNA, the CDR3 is TGTGCCAGCAGCTCCGGACTCCGGGCCTCCACCGGGGAGCTGTTTTTT. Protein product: CASSSGLRASTGELFF.

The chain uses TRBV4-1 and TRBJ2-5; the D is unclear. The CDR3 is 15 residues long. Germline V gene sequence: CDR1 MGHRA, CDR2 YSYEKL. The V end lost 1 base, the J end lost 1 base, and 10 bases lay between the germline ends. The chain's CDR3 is CASSQVGVIQETQYF. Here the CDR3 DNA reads TGCGCCAGCAGCCAAGTAGGAGTAATCCAAGAGACCCAGTACTTC.

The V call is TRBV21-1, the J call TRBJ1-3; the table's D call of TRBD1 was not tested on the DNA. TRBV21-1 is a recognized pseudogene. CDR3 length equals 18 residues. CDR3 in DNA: TGTGCCAGCAGCAAAGCGCAGGGCACTCTTGACCGAGGAAACACCATATATTTT. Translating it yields CASSKAQGTLDRGNTIYF.

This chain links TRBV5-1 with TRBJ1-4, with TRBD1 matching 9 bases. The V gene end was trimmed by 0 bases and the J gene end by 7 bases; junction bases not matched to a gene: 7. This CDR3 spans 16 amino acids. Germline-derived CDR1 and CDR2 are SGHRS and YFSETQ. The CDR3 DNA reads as TGCGCCAGCAGCTTGGCCAACAGGGGGCAGGGTGAAAAACTGTTTTTT. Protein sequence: CASSLANRGQGEKLFF.

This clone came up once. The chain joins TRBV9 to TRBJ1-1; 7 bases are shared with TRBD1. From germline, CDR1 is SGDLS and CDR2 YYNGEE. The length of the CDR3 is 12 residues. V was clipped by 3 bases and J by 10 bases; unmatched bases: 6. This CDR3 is CASSDRDRRAFF. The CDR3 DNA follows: TGTGCCAGCAGCGACCGGGACAGAAGAGCTTTCTTT.

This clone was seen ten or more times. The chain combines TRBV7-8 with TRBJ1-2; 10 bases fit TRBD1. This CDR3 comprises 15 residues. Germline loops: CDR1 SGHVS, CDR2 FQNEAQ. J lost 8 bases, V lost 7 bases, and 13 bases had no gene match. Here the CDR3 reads CASTLDRGGRGGYTF. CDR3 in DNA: TGTGCCAGCACCCTGGACAGGGGGGGTCGAGGAGGCTACACCTTC.

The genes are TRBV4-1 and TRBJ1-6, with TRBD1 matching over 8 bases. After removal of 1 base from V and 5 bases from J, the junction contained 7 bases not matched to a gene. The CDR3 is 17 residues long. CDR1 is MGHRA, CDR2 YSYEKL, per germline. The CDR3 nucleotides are TGCGCCAGCAGCCAAGGTTGGCTGGGACAGGATAATTCACCCCTCCACTTT. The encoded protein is CASSQGWLGQDNSPLHF.

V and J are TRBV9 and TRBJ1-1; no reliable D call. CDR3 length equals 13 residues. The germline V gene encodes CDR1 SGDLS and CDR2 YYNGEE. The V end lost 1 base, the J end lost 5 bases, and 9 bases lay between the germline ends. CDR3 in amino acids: CASSVLENTEAFF. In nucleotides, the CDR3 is TGTGCCAGCAGCGTACTCGAGAATACTGAAGCTTTCTTT.

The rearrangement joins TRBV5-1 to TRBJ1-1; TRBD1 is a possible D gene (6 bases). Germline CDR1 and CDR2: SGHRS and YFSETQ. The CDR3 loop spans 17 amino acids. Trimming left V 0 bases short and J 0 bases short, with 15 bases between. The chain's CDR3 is CASSLGIQGPMNTEAFF. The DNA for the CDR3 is TGCGCCAGCAGCTTGGGAATACAGGGACCGATGAACACTGAAGCTTTCTTT.

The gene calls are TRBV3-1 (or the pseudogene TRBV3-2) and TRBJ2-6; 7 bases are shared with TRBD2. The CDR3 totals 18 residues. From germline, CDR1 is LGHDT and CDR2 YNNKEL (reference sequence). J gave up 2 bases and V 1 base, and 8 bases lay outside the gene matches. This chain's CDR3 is CASSQGQTSWTGANVLTF. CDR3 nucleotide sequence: TGTGCCAGCAGCCAAGGACAGACTAGCTGGACTGGGGCCAACGTCCTGACTTTC.

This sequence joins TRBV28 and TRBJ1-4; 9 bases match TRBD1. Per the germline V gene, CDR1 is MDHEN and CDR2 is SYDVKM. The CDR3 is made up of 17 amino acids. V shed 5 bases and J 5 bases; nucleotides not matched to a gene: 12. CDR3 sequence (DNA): TGTGCCAGCAGTGACTCCGGGACAGGGCAACTAAATGAAAAACTGTTTTTT. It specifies CASSDSGTGQLNEKLFF.